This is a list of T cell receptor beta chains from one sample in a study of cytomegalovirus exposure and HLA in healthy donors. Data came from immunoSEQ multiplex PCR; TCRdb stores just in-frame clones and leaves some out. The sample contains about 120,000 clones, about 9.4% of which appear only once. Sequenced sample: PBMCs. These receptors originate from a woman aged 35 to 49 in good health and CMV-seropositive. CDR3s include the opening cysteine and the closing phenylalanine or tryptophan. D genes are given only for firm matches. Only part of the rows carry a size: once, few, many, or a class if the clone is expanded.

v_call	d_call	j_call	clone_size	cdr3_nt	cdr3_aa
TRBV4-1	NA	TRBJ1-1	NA	TGCGCCAGCAGCCAAGTCCGCGAAACTGAAGCTTTCTTT	CASSQVRETEAFF
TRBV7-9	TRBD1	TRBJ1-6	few	TGTGCCAGCAGACAATCAGACAGGGAGAATTCACCCCTCCACTTT	CASRQSDRENSPLHF
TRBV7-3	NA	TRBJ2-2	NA	TGTGCCAGCAGCTTAATGCCCTCCCGCGGCGAAGGGGAGCTGTTTTTT	CASSLMPSRGEGELFF
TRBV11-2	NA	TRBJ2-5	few	TGTGCCAGCACCCTCTCGGGGTCCGAGACCCAGTACTTC	CASTLSGSETQYF
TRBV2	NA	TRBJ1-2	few	TGTGCCAGCAGTTGGCGGGGGGAGGATGGCTACACCTTC	CASSWRGEDGYTF
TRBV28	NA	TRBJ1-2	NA	TGTGCCAGCAGTCGACAGGAAAGCTATGGCTACACCTTC	CASSRQESYGYTF
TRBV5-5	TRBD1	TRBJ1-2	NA	TGTGCCAGCAGCTTGGGGGACAGGGTACATGGCTACACCTTC	CASSLGDRVHGYTF
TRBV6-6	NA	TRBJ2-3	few	TGTGCCACCGGAAACAGGAATACGCAGTATTTT	CATGNRNTQYF
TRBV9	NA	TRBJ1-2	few	TGTGCCAGCAGCGTAGACGACAAATATGGCTACACCTTC	CASSVDDKYGYTF
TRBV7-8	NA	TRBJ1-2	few	TGTGCCAGCAGCTTAGGAGGGGGCTATGGCTACACCTTC	CASSLGGGYGYTF
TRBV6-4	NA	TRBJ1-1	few	TGTGCCAGCTCGAAAAGCAGTGAAGGGCACAGGGAGACCACTGAAGCTTTCTTT	CASSKSSEGHRETTEAFF
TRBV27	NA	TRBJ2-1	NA	TGTGCCAGCAGTTCCCTTAGCTACTCCTACAATGAGCAGTTCTTC	CASSSLSYSYNEQFF
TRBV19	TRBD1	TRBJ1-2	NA	TGTGCCAGTAACCCGGGACAGGGAATCTATGGCTACACCTTC	CASNPGQGIYGYTF
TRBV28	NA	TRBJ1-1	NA	TGTGCCAGCAGTTCTCCCTCCTCCCAAGGGGATGAAGCTTTCTTT	CASSSPSSQGDEAFF
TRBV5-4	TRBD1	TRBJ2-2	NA	TGTGCCAGCAGCTTGGGGGGACAGGCGCCTCGGAACACCGGGGAGCTGTTTTTT	CASSLGGQAPRNTGELFF
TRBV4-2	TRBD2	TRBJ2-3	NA	TGTGCCAGCAGCCTTGCGGGGGGCCTAACAGATACGCAGTATTTT	CASSLAGGLTDTQYF
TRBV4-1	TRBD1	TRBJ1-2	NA	TGCGCCAGCAGCCAAACCTTGGACAGGGGGCTCTATGGCTACACCTTC	CASSQTLDRGLYGYTF
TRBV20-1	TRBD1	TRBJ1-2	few	TGCAGCCTTACAGGGGGCTATGGCTACACCTTC	CSLTGGYGYTF
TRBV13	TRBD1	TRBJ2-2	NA	TGTGCCAGTGCTAGACCGGGACAGGAAACCGGGGAGCTGTTTTTT	CASARPGQETGELFF
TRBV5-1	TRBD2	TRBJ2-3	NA	TGCGCCAGCAGCCCGGGACTAGCGGGGGGGCTGGGAGATACGCAGTATTTT	CASSPGLAGGLGDTQYF
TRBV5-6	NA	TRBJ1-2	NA	TGTGCCAGTCAGGGGAACTATGGCTACACCTTC	CASQGNYGYTF
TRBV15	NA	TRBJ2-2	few	TGTGCCACCAGCAGACCCGGGGGGCGGAACACCGGGGAGCTGTTTTTT	CATSRPGGRNTGELFF
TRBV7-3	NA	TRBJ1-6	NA	TGTGCCAGCAGCTCGGACGGGACCGGGAGATCACCCCTCCACTTT	CASSSDGTGRSPLHF
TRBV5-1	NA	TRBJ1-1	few	TGCGCCAGCAGCTTGCGGGGGGGCACTGAAGCTTTCTTT	CASSLRGGTEAFF
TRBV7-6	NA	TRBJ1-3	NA	TGTGCCAGCAGCGCGAGCGCCGGGGATGGCTCTGGAAACACCATATATTTT	CASSASAGDGSGNTIYF
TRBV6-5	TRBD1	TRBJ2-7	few	TGTGCCAGCAGTCGGGACAGGGACTACGAGCAGTACTTC	CASSRDRDYEQYF
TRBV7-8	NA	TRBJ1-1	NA	TGTGCCAGCAGAGGGCGGGGGGACTCGAGGACTGAAGCTTTCTTT	CASRGRGDSRTEAFF
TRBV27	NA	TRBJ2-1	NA	TGTGCCAGCAGTAGGACGGGGACCTACAATGAGCAGTTCTTC	CASSRTGTYNEQFF
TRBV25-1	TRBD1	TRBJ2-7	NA	TGTGCCAGCACCCTCACAGGGGGCGTCGAGCAGTACTTC	CASTLTGGVEQYF
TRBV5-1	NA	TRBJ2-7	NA	TGCGCCAGCAGCTTGGTTATGGGGTCGGGGTATTCCGAGCAGTACTTC	CASSLVMGSGYSEQYF
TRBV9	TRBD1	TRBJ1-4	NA	TGTGCCAGCAGCGCCGGGACAGTTAATGAAAAACTGTTTTTT	CASSAGTVNEKLFF
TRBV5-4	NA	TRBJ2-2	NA	TGTGCCAGCAGCGTCGGGAAGAACACCGGGGAGCTGTTTTTT	CASSVGKNTGELFF
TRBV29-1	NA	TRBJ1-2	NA	TGCAGCGGCGAAGGCTACACCTTC	CSGEGYTF
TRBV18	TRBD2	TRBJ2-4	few	TGTGCCAGCTCACCGACTAGCGGGCGGAAGAGGGACATTCAGTACTTC	CASSPTSGRKRDIQYF
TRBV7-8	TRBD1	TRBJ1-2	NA	TGTGCCAGCGCCCTAGGGGGCCGTAGAGGGGGCTACACCTTC	CASALGGRRGGYTF
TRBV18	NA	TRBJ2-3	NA	TGTGCCAGCTCCCCTACAGGGAAGGTCTCTTGGGATACGCAGTATTTT	CASSPTGKVSWDTQYF
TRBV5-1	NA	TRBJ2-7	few	TGCGCCAGCAGCACCGGGACTGGAACAACCTACGAGCAGTACTTC	CASSTGTGTTYEQYF
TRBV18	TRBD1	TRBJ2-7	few	TGTGCCAGCTCACCAGGCACGGGGACAGGTGTCTACGAGCAGTACTTC	CASSPGTGTGVYEQYF
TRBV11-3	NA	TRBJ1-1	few	TGTGCCAGCAGCTTAGTGGCACAGATTAACACTGAAGCTTTCTTT	CASSLVAQINTEAFF
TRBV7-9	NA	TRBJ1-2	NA	TGTGCCAGCAGCTTACCGGGGGGGCGAGGCTACACCTTC	CASSLPGGRGYTF
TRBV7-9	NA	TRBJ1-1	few	TGTGCCAGCAGCCCCTTTTTAGGGGGAGCTTTCTTT	CASSPFLGGAFF
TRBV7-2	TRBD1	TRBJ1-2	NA	TGTGCCAGCAGCGCGCCGGACAGGACTAACTATGGCTACACCTTC	CASSAPDRTNYGYTF